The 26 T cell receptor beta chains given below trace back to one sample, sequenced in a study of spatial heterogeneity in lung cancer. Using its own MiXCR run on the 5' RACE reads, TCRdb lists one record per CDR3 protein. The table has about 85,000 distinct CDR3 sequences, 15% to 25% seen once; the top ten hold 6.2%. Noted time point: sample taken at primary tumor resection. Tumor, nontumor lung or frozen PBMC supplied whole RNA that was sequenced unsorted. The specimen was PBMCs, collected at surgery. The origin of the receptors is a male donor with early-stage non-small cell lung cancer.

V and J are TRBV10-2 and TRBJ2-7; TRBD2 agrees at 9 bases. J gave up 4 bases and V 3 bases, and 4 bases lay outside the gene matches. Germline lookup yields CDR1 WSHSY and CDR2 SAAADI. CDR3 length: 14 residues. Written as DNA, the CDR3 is TGCGCCAGCAGTGATGCGGGGGGGCCGTACGAGCAGTACTTC. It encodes CASSDAGGPYEQYF.

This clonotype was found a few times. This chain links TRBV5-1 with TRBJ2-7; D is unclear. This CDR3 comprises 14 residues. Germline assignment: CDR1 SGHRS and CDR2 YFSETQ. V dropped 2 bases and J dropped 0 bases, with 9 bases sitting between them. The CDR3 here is CASSFEVPSYEQYF. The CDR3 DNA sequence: TGCGCCAGCAGCTTCGAGGTCCCCTCCTACGAGCAGTACTTC.

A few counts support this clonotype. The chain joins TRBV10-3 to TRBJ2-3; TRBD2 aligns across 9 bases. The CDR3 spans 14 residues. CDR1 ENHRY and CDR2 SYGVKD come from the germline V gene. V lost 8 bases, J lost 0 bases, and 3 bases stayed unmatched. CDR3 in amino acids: CAIASGDSTDTQYF. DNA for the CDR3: TGTGCCATCGCTAGCGGGGATAGCACAGATACGCAGTATTTT.

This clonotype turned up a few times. The CDR3 region is CASSLPRASGRDRSYNEQFF. CDR3 DNA sequence: TGTGCCAGCAGTTTACCTCGGGCTAGCGGGAGGGATCGCTCCTACAATGAGCAGTTCTTC. The V gene is TRBV27, the J gene TRBJ2-1, with 12 nucleotides matching TRBD2. Germline V gives CDR1 MNHEY, CDR2 SMNVEV (reference sequence). V shed 2 bases, J shed 0 bases, and the junction held 11 bases outside the gene matches. The CDR3 runs to 20 residues.

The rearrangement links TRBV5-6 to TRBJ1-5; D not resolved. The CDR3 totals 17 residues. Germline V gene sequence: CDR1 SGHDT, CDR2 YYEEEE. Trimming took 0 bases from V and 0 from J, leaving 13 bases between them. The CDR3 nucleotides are TGTGCCAGCAGCTTGGGGGTCGGCAGGAGTAGCAATCAGCCCCAGCATTTT. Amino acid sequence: CASSLGVGRSSNQPQHF.

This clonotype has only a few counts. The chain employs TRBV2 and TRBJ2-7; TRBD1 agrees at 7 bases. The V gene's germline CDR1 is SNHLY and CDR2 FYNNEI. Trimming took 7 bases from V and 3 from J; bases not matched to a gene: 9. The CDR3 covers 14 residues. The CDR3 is CASTRQGPLYEQYF. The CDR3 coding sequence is TGTGCCAGCACTCGACAGGGCCCCCTCTACGAGCAGTACTTC.

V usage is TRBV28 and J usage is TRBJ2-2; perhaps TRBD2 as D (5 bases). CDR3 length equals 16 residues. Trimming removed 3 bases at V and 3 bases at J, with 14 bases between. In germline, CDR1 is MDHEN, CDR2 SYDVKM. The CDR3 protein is CASSFNGRTYTGELFF. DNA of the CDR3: TGTGCCAGCAGTTTCAACGGAAGGACTTACACCGGGGAGCTGTTTTTT. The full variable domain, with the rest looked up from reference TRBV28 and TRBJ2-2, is DVKVTQSSRYLVKRTGEKVFLECVQDMDHENMFWYRQDPGLGLRLIYFSYDVKMKEKGDIPEGYSVSREKKERFSLILESASTNQTSMYLCASSFNGRTYTGELFFGEGSRLTVL.

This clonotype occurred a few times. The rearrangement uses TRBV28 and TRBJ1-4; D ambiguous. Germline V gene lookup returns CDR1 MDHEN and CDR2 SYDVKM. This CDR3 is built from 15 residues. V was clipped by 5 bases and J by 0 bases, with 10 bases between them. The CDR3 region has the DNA TGTGCCAGCAGTCCGGACGGGGCAACTAATGAAAAACTGTTTTTT. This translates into CASSPDGATNEKLFF. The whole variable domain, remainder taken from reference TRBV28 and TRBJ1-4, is DVKVTQSSRYLVKRTGEKVFLECVQDMDHENMFWYRQDPGLGLRLIYFSYDVKMKEKGDIPEGYSVSREKKERFSLILESASTNQTSMYLCASSPDGATNEKLFFGSGTQLSVL.

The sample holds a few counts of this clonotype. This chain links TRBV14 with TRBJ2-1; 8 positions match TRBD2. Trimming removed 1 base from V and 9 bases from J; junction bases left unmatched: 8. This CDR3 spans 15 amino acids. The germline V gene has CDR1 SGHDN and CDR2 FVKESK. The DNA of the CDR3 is TGTGCCAGCAGCCAAGCCCTAGCGGGTGGGGGTGAGCAGTTCTTC. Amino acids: CASSQALAGGGEQFF.

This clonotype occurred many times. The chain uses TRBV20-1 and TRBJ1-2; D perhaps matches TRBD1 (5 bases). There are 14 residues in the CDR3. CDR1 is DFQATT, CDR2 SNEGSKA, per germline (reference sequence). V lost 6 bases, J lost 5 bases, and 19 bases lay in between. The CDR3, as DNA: TGCAGTGCCCGAGAAGGGGCAGGCGATTATGGCTACACCTTC. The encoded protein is CSAREGAGDYGYTF.

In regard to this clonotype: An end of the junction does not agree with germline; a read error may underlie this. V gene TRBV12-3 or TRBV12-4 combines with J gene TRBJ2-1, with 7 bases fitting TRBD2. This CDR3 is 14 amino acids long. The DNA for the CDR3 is TGTGCCAGTAGTTACAGCGGGATCTACAATGAGCAGTTCTTC. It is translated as CASSYSGIYNEQFF.

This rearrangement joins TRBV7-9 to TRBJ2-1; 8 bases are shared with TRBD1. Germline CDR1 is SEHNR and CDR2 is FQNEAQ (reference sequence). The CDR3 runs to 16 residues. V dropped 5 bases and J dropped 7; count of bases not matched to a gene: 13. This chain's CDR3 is CASSPWYGTGKNEQFF. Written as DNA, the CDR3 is TGTGCCAGCAGCCCTTGGTACGGGACAGGAAAGAATGAGCAGTTCTTC.

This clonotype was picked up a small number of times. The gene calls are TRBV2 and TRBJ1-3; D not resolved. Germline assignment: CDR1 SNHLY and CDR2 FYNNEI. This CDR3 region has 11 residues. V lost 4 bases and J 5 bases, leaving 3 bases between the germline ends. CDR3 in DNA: TGTGCCAGCAGTGTAAGAAACACCATATATTTT. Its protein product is CASSVRNTIYF.

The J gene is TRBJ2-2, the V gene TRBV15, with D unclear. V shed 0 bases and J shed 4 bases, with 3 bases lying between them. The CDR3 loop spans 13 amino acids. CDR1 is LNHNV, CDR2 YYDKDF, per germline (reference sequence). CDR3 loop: CATSRDVTGELFF. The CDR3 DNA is TGTGCCACCAGCAGAGACGTCACCGGGGAGCTGTTTTTT.

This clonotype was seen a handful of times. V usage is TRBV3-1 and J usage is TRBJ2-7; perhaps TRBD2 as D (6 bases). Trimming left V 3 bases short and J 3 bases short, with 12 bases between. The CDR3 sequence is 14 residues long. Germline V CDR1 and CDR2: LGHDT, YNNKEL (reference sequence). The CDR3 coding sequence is TGTGCCAGCAGCCATAATGGGGGAGGCTACGAGCAGTACTTC. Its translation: CASSHNGGGYEQYF.

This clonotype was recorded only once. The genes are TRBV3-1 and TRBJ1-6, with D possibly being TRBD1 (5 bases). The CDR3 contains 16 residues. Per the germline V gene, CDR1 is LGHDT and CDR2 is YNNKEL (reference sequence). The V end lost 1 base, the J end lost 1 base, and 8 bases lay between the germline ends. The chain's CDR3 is CASSQVGGSYNSPLHF. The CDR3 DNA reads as TGTGCCAGCAGCCAAGTGGGGGGATCCTATAATTCACCCCTCCACTTT.

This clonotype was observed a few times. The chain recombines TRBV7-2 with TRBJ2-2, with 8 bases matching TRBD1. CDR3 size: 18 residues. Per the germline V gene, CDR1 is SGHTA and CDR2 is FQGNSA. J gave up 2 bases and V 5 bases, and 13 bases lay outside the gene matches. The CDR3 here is CASSPRPGGRFNTGELFF. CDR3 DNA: TGTGCCAGCAGCCCCAGACCAGGGGGCAGGTTCAACACCGGGGAGCTGTTTTTT.

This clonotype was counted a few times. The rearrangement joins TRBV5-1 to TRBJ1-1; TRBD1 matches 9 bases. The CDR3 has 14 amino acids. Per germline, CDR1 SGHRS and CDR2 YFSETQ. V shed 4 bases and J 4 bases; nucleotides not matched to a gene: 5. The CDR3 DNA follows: TGCGCCAGCAGCGTTGGACAGGGGAGCACTGAAGCTTTCTTT. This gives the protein CASSVGQGSTEAFF.

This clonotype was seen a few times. The CDR3 loop is CASSLGDRSSPQHF. CDR3 coding DNA: TGTGCCAGCAGTTTAGGGGACAGATCATCGCCCCAGCATTTT. The chain links TRBV12-3 or TRBV12-4 to TRBJ1-5, with 7 bases matching TRBD1. The CDR3 runs 14 residues. Unmatched junction bases numbered 6, after V lost 1 base and J lost 9 bases.

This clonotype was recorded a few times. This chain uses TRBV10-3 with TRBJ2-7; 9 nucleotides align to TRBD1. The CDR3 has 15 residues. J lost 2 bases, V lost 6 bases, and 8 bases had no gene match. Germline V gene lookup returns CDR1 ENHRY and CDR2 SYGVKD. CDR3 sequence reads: CAIRGDRDRAYEQYF. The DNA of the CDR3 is TGTGCCATCAGAGGAGACCGGGACAGGGCCTACGAGCAGTACTTC.

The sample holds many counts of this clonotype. This CDR3 reads CASSLGRGSNEQFF. DNA of the CDR3: TGTGCCAGCAGTTTAGGTCGGGGGAGCAATGAGCAGTTCTTC. The chain is built from TRBV27 and TRBJ2-1; D possibly corresponds to TRBD2 (6 bases). The CDR3 totals 14 residues. V lost 2 bases to trimming and J lost 6 bases, with 11 bases between them. CDR1 is MNHEY, CDR2 SMNVEV, per germline (reference sequence).

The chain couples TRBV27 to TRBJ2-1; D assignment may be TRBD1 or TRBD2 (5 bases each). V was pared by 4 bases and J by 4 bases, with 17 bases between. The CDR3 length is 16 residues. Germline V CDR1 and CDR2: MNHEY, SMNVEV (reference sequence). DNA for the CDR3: TGTGCCAGCAGTTACCTAGGGACGGAAAGGTACAATGAGCAGTTCTTC. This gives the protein CASSYLGTERYNEQFF.

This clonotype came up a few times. CDR3: CASSQAAGELFF. The DNA of the CDR3 is TGTGCCAGCAGCCAAGCGGCTGGGGAGCTGTTTTTT. The gene calls are TRBV3-1 and TRBJ2-2; D is unclear. The CDR3 runs 12 residues. V gave up 1 base and J gave up 8 bases, with 5 bases separating them. Germline V gives CDR1 LGHDT, CDR2 YNNKEL (reference sequence).

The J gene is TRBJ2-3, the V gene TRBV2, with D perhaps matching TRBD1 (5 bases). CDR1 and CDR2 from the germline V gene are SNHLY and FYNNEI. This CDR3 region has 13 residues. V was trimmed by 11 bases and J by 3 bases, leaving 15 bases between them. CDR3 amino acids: CAGSFRETDTQYF. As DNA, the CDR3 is TGTGCCGGGTCTTTCAGGGAAACAGATACGCAGTATTTT. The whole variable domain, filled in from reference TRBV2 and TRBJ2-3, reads EPEVTQTPSHQVTQMGQEVILRCVPISNHLYFYWYRQILGQKVEFLVSFYNNEISEKSEIFDDQFSVERPDGSNFTLKIRSTKLEDSAMYFCAGSFRETDTQYFGPGTRLTVL.

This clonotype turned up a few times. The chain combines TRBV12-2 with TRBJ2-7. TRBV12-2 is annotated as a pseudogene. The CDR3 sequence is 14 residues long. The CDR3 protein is CASRCTTDSYEQYF. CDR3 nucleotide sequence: TGTGCAAGTCGCTGTACGACGGACTCCTACGAGCAGTACTTC.

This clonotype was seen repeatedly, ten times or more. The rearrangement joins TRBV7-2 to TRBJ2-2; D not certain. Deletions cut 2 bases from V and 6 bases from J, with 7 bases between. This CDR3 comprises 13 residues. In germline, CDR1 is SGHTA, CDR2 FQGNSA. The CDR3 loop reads CASSLRSSGELFF. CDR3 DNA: TGTGCCAGCAGCTTACGATCCTCCGGGGAGCTGTTTTTT.